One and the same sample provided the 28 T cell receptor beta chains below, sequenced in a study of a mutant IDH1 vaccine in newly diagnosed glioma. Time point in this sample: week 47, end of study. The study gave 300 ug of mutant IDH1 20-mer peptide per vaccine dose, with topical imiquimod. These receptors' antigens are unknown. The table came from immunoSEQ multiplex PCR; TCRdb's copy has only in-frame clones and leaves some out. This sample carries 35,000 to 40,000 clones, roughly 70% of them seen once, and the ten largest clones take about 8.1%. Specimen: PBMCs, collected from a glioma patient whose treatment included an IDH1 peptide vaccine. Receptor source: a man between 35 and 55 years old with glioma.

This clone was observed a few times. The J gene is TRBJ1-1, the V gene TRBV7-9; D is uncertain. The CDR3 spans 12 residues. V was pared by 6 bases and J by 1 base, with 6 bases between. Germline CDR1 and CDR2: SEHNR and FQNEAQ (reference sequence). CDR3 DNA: TGTGCCAGCAGATCTAAGAACACTGAAGCTTTCTTT. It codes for CASRSKNTEAFF.

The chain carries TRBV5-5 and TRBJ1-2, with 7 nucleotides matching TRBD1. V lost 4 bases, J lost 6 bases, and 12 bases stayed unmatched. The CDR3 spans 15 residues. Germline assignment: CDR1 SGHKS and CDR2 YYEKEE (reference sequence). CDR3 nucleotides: TGTGCCAGCAGCCCCCTCTGGGACAGTGCTAATGGCTACACCTTC. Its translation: CASSPLWDSANGYTF.

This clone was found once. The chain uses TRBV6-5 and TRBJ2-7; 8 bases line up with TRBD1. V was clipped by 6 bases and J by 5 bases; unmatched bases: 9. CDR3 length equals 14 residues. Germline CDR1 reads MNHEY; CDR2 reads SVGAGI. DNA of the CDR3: TGTGCCAGCAGCCTCCGGACAGGGTACCACGAGCAGTACTTC. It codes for CASSLRTGYHEQYF.

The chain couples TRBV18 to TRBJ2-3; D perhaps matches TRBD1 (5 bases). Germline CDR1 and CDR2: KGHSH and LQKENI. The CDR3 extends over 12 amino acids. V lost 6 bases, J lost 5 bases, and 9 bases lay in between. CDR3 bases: TGTGCCAGCTCGGAAAGGGGAGATACGCAGTATTTT. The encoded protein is CASSERGDTQYF.

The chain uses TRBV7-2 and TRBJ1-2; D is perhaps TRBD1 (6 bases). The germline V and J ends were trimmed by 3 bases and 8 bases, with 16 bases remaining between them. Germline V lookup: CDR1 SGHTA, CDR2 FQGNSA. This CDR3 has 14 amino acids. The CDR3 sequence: CASSFFRDTGGYTF. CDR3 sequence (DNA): TGTGCCAGCAGCTTTTTCCGGGACACCGGCGGCTACACCTTC.

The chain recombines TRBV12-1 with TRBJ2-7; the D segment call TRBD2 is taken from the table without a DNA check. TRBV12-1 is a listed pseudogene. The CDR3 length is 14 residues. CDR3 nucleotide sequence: TGTGCCAGCAGCTTAGGGAGGAGGTACTACGAGCAGTACGTC. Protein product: CASSLGRRYYEQYV.

The CDR3 sequence is CASSTGSEETQYF. The CDR3 nucleotides are TGTGCCAGCAGCACAGGGTCCGAAGAGACCCAGTACTTC. The chain carries TRBV11-2 and TRBJ2-5, with TRBD1 as a possible D gene (6 bases). The CDR3 length is 13 residues. Trimming stripped 5 bases from V and 3 bases from J, with 10 bases between. The V gene's germline CDR1 is SGHAT and CDR2 FQNNGV.

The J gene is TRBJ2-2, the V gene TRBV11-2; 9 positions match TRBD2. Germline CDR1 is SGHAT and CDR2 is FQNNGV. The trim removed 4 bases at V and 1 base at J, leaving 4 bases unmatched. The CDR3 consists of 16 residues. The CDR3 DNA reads TGTGCCAGCAGCTCCATTAGCGGGAGGAACACCGGGGAGCTGTTTTTT. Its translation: CASSSISGRNTGELFF. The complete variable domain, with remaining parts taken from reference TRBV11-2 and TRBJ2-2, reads EAGVAQSPRYKIIEKRQSVAFWCNPISGHATLYWYQQILGQGPKLLIQFQNNGVVDDSQLPKDRFSAERLKGVDSTLKIQPAKLEDSAVYLCASSSISGRNTGELFFGEGSRLTVL.

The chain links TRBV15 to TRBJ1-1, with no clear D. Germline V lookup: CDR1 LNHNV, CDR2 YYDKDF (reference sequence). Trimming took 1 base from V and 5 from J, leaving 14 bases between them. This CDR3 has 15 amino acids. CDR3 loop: CATSRGPGVFTEAFF. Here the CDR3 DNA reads TGTGCCACCAGCAGAGGCCCCGGGGTTTTTACTGAAGCTTTCTTT.

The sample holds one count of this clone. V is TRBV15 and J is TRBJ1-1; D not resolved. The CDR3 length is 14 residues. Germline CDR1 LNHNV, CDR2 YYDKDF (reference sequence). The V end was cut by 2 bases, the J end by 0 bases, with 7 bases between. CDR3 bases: TGTGCCACCAGCAGAACGGGCATGAACACTGAAGCTTTCTTT. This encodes CATSRTGMNTEAFF.

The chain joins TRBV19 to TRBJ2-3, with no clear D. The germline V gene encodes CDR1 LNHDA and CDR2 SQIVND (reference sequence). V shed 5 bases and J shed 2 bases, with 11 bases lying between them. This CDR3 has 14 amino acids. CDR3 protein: CASSYTFNTDTQYF. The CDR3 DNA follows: TGTGCCAGTAGTTACACCTTTAACACAGATACGCAGTATTTT. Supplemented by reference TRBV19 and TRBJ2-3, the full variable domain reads DGGITQSPKYLFRKEGQNVTLSCEQNLNHDAMYWYRQDPGQGLRLIYYSQIVNDFQKGDIAEGYSVSREKKESFPLTVTSAQKNPTAFYLCASSYTFNTDTQYFGPGTRLTVL.

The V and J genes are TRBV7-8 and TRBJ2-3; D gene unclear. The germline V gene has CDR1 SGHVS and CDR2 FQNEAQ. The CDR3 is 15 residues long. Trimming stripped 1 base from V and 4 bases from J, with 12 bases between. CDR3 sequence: CASSLGIFGADTQYF. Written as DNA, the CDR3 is TGTGCCAGCAGCTTAGGGATCTTTGGGGCAGATACGCAGTATTTT.

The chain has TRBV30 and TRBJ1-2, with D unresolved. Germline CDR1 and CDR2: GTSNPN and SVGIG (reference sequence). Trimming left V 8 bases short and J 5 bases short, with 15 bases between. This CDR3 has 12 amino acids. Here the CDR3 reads CAREGAGYGYTF. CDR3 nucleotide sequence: TGTGCCCGGGAGGGCGCCGGATATGGCTACACCTTC.

The CDR3 coding sequence is TGTGCCAGCAGCCCAAGACAGGGGAGAGGCGAAGAGACCCAGTACTTC. This encodes CASSPRQGRGEETQYF. The chain links TRBV9 to TRBJ2-5; TRBD1 agrees at 8 bases. CDR1 SGDLS and CDR2 YYNGEE come from the germline V gene. V lost 4 bases to trimming and J lost 3 bases; unmatched junction nucleotides: 11. This CDR3 comprises 16 residues. Supplemented by reference TRBV9 and TRBJ2-5, the full variable domain reads DSGVTQTPKHLITATGQRVTLRCSPRSGDLSVYWYQQSLDQGLQFLIQYYNGEERAKGNILERFSAQQFPDLHSELNLSSLELGDSALYFCASSPRQGRGEETQYFGPGTRLLVL.

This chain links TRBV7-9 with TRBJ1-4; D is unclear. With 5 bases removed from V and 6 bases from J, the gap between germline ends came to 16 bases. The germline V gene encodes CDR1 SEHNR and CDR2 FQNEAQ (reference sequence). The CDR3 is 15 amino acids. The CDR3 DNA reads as TGTGCCAGCAGCCCACGGGATGACCCTCATGAAAAACTGTTTTTT. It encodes CASSPRDDPHEKLFF.

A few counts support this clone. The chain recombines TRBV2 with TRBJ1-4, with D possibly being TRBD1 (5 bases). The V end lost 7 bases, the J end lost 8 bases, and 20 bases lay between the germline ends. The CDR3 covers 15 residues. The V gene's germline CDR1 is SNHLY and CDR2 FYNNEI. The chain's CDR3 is CASTPLTGGGEKLFF. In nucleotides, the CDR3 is TGTGCCAGCACACCCCTAACCGGGGGTGGGGAAAAACTGTTTTTT.

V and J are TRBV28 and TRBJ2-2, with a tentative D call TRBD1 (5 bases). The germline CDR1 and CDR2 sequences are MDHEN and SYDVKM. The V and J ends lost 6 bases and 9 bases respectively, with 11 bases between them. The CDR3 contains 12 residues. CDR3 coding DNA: TGTGCCAGCAGGAATAACAGGAGGGAGCTGTTTTTT. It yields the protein CASRNNRRELFF.

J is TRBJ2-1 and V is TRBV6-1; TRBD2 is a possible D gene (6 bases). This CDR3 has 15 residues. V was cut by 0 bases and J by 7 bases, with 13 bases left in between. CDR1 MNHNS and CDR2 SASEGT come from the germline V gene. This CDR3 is CASSEAPSGWNEQFF. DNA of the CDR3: TGTGCCAGCAGTGAAGCCCCCAGCGGGTGGAATGAGCAGTTCTTC.

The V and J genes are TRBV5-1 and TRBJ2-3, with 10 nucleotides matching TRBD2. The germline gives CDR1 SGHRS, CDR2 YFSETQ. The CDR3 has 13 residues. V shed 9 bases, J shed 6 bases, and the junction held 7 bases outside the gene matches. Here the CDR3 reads CATPSGRVDTQYF. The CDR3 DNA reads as TGCGCCACCCCTAGCGGGAGAGTGGATACGCAGTATTTT. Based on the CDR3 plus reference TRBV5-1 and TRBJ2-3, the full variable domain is KAGVTQTPRYLIKTRGQQVTLSCSPISGHRSVSWYQQTPGQGLQFLFEYFSETQRNKGNFPGRFSGRQFSNSRSEMNVSTLELGDSALYLCATPSGRVDTQYFGPGTRLTVL.

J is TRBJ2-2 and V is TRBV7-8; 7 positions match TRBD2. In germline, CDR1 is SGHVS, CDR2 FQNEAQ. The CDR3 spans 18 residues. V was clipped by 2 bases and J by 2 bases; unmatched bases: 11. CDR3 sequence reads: CASSLPPAGALNTGELFF. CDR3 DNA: TGTGCCAGCAGCTTACCCCCGGCGGGAGCGCTAAACACCGGGGAGCTGTTTTTT.

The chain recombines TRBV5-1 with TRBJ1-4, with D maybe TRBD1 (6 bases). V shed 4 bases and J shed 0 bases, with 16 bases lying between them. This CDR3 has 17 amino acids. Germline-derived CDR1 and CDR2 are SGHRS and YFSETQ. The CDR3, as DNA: TGCGCCAGCAGCCAAGGACAGACCTATGCAACTAATGAAAAACTGTTTTTT. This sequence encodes CASSQGQTYATNEKLFF. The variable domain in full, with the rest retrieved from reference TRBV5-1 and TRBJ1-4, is KAGVTQTPRYLIKTRGQQVTLSCSPISGHRSVSWYQQTPGQGLQFLFEYFSETQRNKGNFPGRFSGRQFSNSRSEMNVSTLELGDSALYLCASSQGQTYATNEKLFFGSGTQLSVL.

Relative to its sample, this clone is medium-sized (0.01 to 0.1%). CDR3 sequence (DNA): TGTGCCAGCAGCTCGCGCTCGGGAGGGACAGGAAACACCATATATTTT. This translates into CASSSRSGGTGNTIYF. The rearrangement uses TRBV7-2 and TRBJ1-3, with D perhaps matching TRBD1 (6 bases). Trimming shortened V by 4 bases and J by 4 bases, and 17 bases separated the two germline ends. The CDR3 runs to 16 residues. In germline, CDR1 is SGHTA, CDR2 FQGNSA.

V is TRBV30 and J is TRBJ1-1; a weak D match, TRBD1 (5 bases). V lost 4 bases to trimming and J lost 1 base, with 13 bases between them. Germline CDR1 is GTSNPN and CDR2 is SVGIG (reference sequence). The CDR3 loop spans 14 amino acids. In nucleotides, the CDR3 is TGTGCCTGGAAAAAACAGGCGAAGAACACTGAAGCTTTCTTT. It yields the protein CAWKKQAKNTEAFF.

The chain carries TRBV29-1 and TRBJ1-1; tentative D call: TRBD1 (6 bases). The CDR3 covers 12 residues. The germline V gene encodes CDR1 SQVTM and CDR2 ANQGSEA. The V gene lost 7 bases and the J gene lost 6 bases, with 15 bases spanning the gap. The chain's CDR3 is CSARGGGPEAFF. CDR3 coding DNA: TGCAGCGCCCGAGGGGGAGGGCCTGAAGCTTTCTTT.

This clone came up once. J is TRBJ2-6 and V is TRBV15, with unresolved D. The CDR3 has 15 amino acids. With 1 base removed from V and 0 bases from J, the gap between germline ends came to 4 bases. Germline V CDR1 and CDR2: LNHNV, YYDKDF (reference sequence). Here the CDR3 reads CATSRGFSGANVLTF. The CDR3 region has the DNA TGTGCCACCAGCAGAGGGTTCTCTGGGGCCAACGTCCTGACTTTC.

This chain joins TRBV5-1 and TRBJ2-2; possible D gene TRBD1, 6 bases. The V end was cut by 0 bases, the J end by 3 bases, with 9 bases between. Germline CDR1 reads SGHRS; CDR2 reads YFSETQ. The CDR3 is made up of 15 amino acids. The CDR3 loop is CASSLDGGHTGELFF. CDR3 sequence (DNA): TGCGCCAGCAGCTTGGATGGGGGCCACACCGGGGAGCTGTTTTTT.

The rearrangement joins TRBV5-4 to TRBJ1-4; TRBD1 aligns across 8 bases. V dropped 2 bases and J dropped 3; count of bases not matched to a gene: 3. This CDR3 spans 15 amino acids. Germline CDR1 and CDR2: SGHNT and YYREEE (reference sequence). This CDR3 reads CASSFRTGPNEKLFF. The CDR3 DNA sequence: TGTGCCAGCAGCTTCAGGACAGGGCCTAATGAAAAACTGTTTTTT. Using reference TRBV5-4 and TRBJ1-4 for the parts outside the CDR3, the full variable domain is ETGVTQSPTHLIKTRGQQVTLRCSSQSGHNTVSWYQQALGQGPQFIFQYYREEENGRGNFPPRFSGLQFPNYSSELNVNALELDDSALYLCASSFRTGPNEKLFFGSGTQLSVL.

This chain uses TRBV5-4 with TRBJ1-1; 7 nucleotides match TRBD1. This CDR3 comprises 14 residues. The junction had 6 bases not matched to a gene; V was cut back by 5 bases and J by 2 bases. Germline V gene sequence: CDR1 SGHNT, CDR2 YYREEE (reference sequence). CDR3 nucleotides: TGTGCCAGCAGGCCGACAGGGCCTAACACTGAAGCTTTCTTT. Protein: CASRPTGPNTEAFF. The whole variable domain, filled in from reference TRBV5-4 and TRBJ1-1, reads ETGVTQSPTHLIKTRGQQVTLRCSSQSGHNTVSWYQQALGQGPQFIFQYYREEENGRGNFPPRFSGLQFPNYSSELNVNALELDDSALYLCASRPTGPNTEAFFGQGTRLTVV.